This T cell receptor beta chain was documented in a study of memory CD8 T cells in hepatitis C reinfection listed by TCRdb under 2017. Study-level background: Three donors spontaneously resolved two consecutive HCV infections, while two donors cleared a primary infection but became chronically infected after reinfection. HCV reinfection was defined by a positive HCV RNA test following two negative tests taken at least 60 days apart. Late or post reinfection samples were obtained 12 to 24 weeks after detection of reinfection. The TCR beta repertoire of virus-specific CD8 T cells was tracked longitudinally in a few donors across an HCV reinfection episode. Between about 2009 and 2013, five reinfection cases that had stored pre-reinfection samples were identified. In the reinfection study, participants who had resolved a prior HCV infection were followed every 3 months. General study outcomes and caveats: Because only 4 to 6 donors were included, definitive conclusions about public clonotypes linked to secondary clearance were beyond the reach of the study.

Library prep was done by the immunoSEQ multiplex PCR assay. Genomic DNA was extracted from the sorted cells, and Adaptive Biotechnologies' automated high-throughput method was used to sequence the TCR beta V, D and J regions. CDR3 regions were amplified with a two-step, bias-controlled multiplex PCR. An Illumina instrument was used to sequence the amplified TCR beta libraries. From the authors' description of their analysis: Demultiplexed reads were processed to reduce amplification and sequencing bias, and CDR3 sequences were assigned to gene families using the IMGT database. ImmunoSEQ software version 2.0 was used to analyze the repertoire data. Clonotype lists were filtered to remove out-of-frame sequences as well as sequences containing stop codons in the CDR3. Clonotypes with a frequency below 0.01% were excluded because such clonotypes corresponded to less than one cell. To get richness, observed richness was divided by input cell number, while evenness came from dividing Shannon entropy by log observed richness. To measure repertoire diversity and how similar the repertoire was between time points, Simpson diversity and Morisita-Horn overlap indices were applied. Each clonotype was placed into one of four groups: dominant (>1%), sub-dominant (0.5-0.99%), low abundance (0.1-0.49%) or lowest abundance (<0.1%). A germline index was derived by subtracting total nucleotide additions from total CDR3 length and dividing the result by total CDR3 length. Sourced from immuneACCESS, this table was stored by TCRdb with only in-frame sequences that have V and J called. A share of the clones is absent; for the studies checked, an unresolved V gene accounts for under half, and the remainder has no known explanation. The V and J calls and the clone size are those of that table, but D and trimming were determined from the DNA. The sample table records about 43,000 clones; approximately 89% of these occur just once. Roughly 0.7% of the sample is taken by the ten largest.

The sample's time point label, decoded: late/post reinfection, 12 to 24 weeks after detection. Sorted cells were sequenced directly ex vivo, with no in vitro expansion before TCR sequencing. The donors were people who inject drugs and were enrolled in Canada's Montreal Acute Hepatitis C Cohort Study (HEPCO). As controls, total naive CD8 T cells, sorted as viable CD3+ CD8+ CD45RO-, were obtained from a couple of donors at each of the three reinfection time points. Before sorting, cryopreserved peripheral blood mononuclear cells were thawed and CD8 T cells were purified from those thawed cells. The MACS CD8+ T cell Isolation Kit was used to enrich CD8 T cells by negative selection. Cells were sorted on a BD FACSAria II sorter using FACSDiva software, and FlowJo was used for data analysis. In the case of this clone: This clone's antigen is unknown. The record has no base qualities; no much larger clone is one base away.

This clonotype originated in a man aged 18 to 35 with hepatitis C virus infection. Source material: naive CD8+ T cells sorted from blood. Sample cell subset or site, as interpreted from the label and publication: total naive CD8+CD45RO- T cells.

The CDR3 region: CASSLFPSGDHTPYGYTF. DNA sequence: TGCGCCAGCAGCTTGTTCCCATCAGGGGACCACACCCCCTATGGCTACACCTTC. The chain is assembled from TRBV5-1 and TRBJ1-2, and the D gene may be TRBD1, 6 bases matching. V loses 1 base of germline sequence and J loses 4 bases, and the interval between the two ends is 23 bases. Inclusive of the bounding cysteine and phenylalanine, the CDR3 is 18 residues long. Here the CDR3 DNA is all that survives: 54 bases in frame from base 1. From a lookup of the germline V gene, CDR1 and CDR2 are SGHRS and YFSETQ.